This T cell receptor beta chain was sequenced for a study of CD8 T cells in ankylosing spondylitis (dated by TCRdb to 2015 to 2018). Broadly, across the study: The study set out to find disease-linked TCR variants by profiling T cell receptor beta repertoires in ankylosing spondylitis patients and healthy donors. The whole study cohort included over a hundred healthy donors and under 30 ankylosing spondylitis patients. Samples of peripheral blood were taken, and for ankylosing spondylitis patients, synovial fluid was collected as well. The paper's findings and limits, for the study overall: Blood from ankylosing spondylitis patients appeared to be characterized by a TCR beta motif composed of about 8 highly homologous amino acid variants. In peripheral blood, the disease-linked clones were found at relatively low frequencies and had a CD8+ phenotype. Some motif variants were previously reported in synovial fluid and blood of reactive arthritis patients, suggesting common disease-initiation mechanisms. The disease-linked clones were reported to be significantly enriched in matched synovial fluid samples from ankylosing spondylitis patients.

The CDR3 measures 17 amino acids from cysteine to phenylalanine. The sequence is cut down to CDR3 DNA, 51 bases in frame from base 1. V is trimmed back by 2 bases and J by 1 base, and the junction contains 10 bases that no gene match accounts for. Looking up the germline V gene yields CDR1 KGHSH and CDR2 LQKENI. A note on this clonotype: Its cognate antigen has yet to be identified. No base quality values were provided; no much bigger clone lies one nucleotide off.

Sequencing was carried out with an Illumina HiSeq 2500. Quantitative 5'-RACE with molecular barcodes was the method used to prepare the TCR beta libraries. As for the original processing: To identify disease-linked TCR variants, a new computational method was used, one built on a probabilistic model of VDJ rearrangement. TCRdb applied fastp at Q25 and MiXCR to the public reads, then kept only in-frame beta chains. Rows are combined by CDR3 protein, so each entry shows the most common genes and DNA. The V and J calls and clone size are TCRdb's, not the authors'. Counted in this sample were around 770,000 distinct CDR3 sequences; roughly 19% of them appeared once. The top ten clones comprise 19% of the sample.

The source material was blood, either unsorted or a sorted T cell fraction (not recorded which). This sequence was found in a male donor with ankylosing spondylitis. The V and J genes are TRBV18 and TRBJ1-1; 7 middle bases align to TRBD1. For the CDR3, the sequence is CASSPIQGRGGNTEAFF. The DNA sequence reads TGTGCCAGCTCACCAATACAGGGGCGCGGGGGGAACACTGAAGCTTTCTTT.